Below, 5 T cell receptor beta chains from the same sample are listed, as sequenced in a study of T cells in localized non-small cell lung cancer. TCRdb keeps only in-frame clones here, not all; method: immunoSEQ multiplex PCR. The sample shows 130,000 or so clones, roughly nine tenths of them seen only once. The material was peripheral blood, obtained before any cancer treatment. The receptors stem from a female donor aged 60 or older with stage I lung adenocarcinoma.

The chain joins TRBV19 to TRBJ2-2, with D maybe TRBD2 (6 bases). The V end was cut by 3 bases, the J end by 4 bases, with 12 bases between. The CDR3 consists of 15 residues. Germline CDR1 LNHDA, CDR2 SQIVND (reference sequence). In nucleotides, the CDR3 is TGTGCCAGTAGTATCACGGGAGTGGTCACCGGGGAGCTGTTTTTT. It translates to CASSITGVVTGELFF.

This sequence joins TRBV19 and TRBJ1-4, with D possibly TRBD1 on 6 matching bases. The germline V gene encodes CDR1 LNHDA and CDR2 SQIVND (reference sequence). This CDR3 has 16 amino acids. Trimming removed 6 bases at V and 7 bases at J, with 21 bases between. The chain's CDR3 is CASSLKSGAKSEKLFF. The CDR3 bases are TGTGCCAGTAGCCTCAAATCGGGGGCTAAGAGTGAAAAACTGTTTTTT.

The rearrangement links TRBV11-1 to TRBJ2-7; 12 positions agree with TRBD2. CDR1 is SGHAT, CDR2 FQDESV, per germline (reference sequence). V gave up 5 bases and J gave up 6 bases; unmatched junction bases: 8. CDR3 length equals 15 residues. CDR3 amino acids: CASSQLVLAGGEQYF. The CDR3 DNA is TGTGCCAGCAGCCAATTGGTACTAGCGGGAGGCGAGCAGTACTTC.

This chain uses TRBV5-1 with TRBJ2-3, with 7 bases fitting TRBD2. CDR1 and CDR2 from the germline V gene are SGHRS and YFSETQ. The ends lost 4 bases at V and 0 bases at J; junction bases unmatched: 8. The CDR3 consists of 16 residues. DNA for the CDR3: TGCGCCAGCAGCGCAATACCTAGCGGAAGCACAGATACGCAGTATTTT. Amino acid sequence: CASSAIPSGSTDTQYF.

The chain employs TRBV5-1 and TRBJ1-2, with 9 bases matching TRBD1. Germline-derived CDR1 and CDR2 are SGHRS and YFSETQ. V shed 0 bases and J 8 bases; nucleotides not matched to a gene: 11. The CDR3 runs 16 residues. CDR3 sequence: CASSLETGGSRRGYTF. DNA for the CDR3: TGCGCCAGCAGCTTGGAAACAGGGGGCTCTCGTCGGGGCTACACCTTC. Together with reference TRBV5-1 and TRBJ1-2, the CDR3 gives the full variable domain: KAGVTQTPRYLIKTRGQQVTLSCSPISGHRSVSWYQQTPGQGLQFLFEYFSETQRNKGNFPGRFSGRQFSNSRSEMNVSTLELGDSALYLCASSLETGGSRRGYTFGSGTRLTVV.